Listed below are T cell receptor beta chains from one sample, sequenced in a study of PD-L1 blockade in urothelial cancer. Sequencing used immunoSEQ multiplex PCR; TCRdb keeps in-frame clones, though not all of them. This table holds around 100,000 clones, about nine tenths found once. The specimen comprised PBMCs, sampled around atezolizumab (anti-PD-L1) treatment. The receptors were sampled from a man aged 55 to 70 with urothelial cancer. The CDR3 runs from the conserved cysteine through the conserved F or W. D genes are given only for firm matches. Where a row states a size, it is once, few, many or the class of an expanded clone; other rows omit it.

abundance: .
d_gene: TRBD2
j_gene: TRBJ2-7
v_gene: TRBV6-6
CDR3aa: CASKSLAGGLEQYF
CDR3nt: TGTGCCAGCAAGAGCCTAGCGGGGGGGCTGGAGCAGTACTTC

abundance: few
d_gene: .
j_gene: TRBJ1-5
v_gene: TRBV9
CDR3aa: CASSVNSNQPQHF
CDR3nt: TGTGCCAGCAGCGTTAATAGCAATCAGCCCCAGCATTTT

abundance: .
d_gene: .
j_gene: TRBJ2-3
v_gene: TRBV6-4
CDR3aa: CASSDSSGPDTQYF
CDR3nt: TGTGCCAGCAGTGACTCTTCAGGGCCAGATACGCAGTATTTT

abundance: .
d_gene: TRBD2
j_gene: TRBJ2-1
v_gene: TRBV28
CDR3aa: CASSFRLAGNNEQFF
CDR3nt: TGTGCCAGCAGTTTTCGACTAGCGGGGAACAATGAGCAGTTCTTC

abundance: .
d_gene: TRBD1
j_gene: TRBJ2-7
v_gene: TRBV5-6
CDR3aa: CASSPWLAGGAYEQYF
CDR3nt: TGTGCCAGCAGCCCGTGGCTGGCAGGGGGCGCCTACGAGCAGTACTTC

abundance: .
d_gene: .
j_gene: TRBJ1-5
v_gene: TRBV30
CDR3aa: CAWSGQGGNQPQHF
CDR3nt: TGTGCCTGGAGTGGGCAGGGCGGAAATCAGCCCCAGCATTTT

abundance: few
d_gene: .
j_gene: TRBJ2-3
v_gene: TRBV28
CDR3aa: CASSPPPGRVGTDTQYF
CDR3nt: TGTGCCAGCAGTCCACCTCCTGGGCGGGTGGGCACAGATACGCAGTATTTT

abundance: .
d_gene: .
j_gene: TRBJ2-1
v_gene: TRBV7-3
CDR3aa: CASSLTGLREQFF
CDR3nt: TGTGCCAGCAGCTTAACGGGGCTAAGGGAGCAGTTCTTC

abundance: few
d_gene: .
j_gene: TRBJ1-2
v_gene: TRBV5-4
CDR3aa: CASSPGADYGYTF
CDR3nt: TGTGCCAGCAGCCCAGGGGCGGACTATGGCTACACCTTC

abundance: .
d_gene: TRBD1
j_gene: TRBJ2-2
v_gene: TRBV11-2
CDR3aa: CASSYGQGWNTGELFF
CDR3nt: TGTGCCAGCAGCTACGGACAGGGATGGAACACCGGGGAGCTGTTTTTT

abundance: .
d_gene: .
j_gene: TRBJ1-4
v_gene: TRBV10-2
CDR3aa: CASRTGLTTNEKLFF
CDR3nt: TGCGCCAGCAGAACGGGACTAACAACTAATGAAAAACTGTTTTTT

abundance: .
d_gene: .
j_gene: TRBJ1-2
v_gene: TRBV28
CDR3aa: CASSKPGTRYGYTF
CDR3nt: TGTGCCAGCAGTAAGCCCGGGACACGCTATGGCTACACCTTC

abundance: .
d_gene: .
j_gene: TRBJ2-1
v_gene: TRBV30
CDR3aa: CAWSIRFAGFEQFF
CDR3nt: TGTGCCTGGAGTATCCGTTTCGCGGGGTTTGAGCAGTTCTTC

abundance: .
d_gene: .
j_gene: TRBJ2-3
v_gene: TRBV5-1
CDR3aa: CASSLSGGSTDTQYF
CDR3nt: TGCGCCAGCAGTCTTAGCGGCGGAAGCACAGATACGCAGTATTTT

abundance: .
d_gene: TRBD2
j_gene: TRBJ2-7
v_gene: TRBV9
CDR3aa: CASSPRLAGGYEQYF
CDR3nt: TGTGCCAGCAGCCCCAGACTAGCGGGGGGCTACGAGCAGTACTTC

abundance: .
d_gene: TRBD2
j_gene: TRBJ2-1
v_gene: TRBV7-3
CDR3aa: CASSSSLAKSYNEQFF
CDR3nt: TGTGCCAGCAGCTCCTCACTAGCGAAATCCTACAATGAGCAGTTCTTC

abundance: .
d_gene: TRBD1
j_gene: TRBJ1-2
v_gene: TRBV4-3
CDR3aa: CASSQETGQANYGYTF
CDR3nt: TGCGCCAGCAGCCAAGAAACCGGACAGGCGAACTATGGCTACACCTTC

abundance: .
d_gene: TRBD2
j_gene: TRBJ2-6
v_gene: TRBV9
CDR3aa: CASSASPGLADTGANVLTF
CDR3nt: TGTGCCAGCAGCGCCTCCCCGGGACTAGCGGATACTGGGGCCAACGTCCTGACTTTC

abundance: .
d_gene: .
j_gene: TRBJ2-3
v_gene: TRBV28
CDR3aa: CASITQGGLTDTQYF
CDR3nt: TGTGCCAGCATCACCCAGGGGGGACTCACAGATACGCAGTATTTT

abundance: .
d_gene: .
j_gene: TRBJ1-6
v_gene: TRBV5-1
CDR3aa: CASSFNAGDNSPLHF
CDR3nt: TGCGCCAGCAGCTTCAATGCAGGGGATAATTCACCCCTCCACTTT

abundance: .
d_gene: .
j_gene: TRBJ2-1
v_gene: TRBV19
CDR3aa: CAVRQGPSGTTYSYNEQFF
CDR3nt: TGTGCCGTAAGACAGGGGCCTAGCGGGACTACCTACTCCTACAATGAGCAGTTCTTC

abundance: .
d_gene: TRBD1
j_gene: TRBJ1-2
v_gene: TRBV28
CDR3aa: CASSLGTGRYGYTF
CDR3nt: TGTGCCAGCAGTTTAGGGACAGGGAGGTATGGCTACACCTTC

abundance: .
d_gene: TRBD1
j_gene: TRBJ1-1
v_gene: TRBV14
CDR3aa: CASSQVTRGLGGEAFF
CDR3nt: TGTGCCAGCAGCCAAGTAACCAGGGGGCTGGGTGGTGAAGCTTTCTTT

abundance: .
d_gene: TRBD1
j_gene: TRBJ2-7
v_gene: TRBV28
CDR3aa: CASRAGTGSSYEQYF
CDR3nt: TGTGCCAGCAGAGCCGGGACAGGGTCATCCTACGAGCAGTACTTC

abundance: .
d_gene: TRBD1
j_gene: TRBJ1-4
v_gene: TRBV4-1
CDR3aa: CASGRTGRDEKLFF
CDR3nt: TGCGCCAGCGGCCGGACAGGGCGGGATGAAAAACTGTTTTTT

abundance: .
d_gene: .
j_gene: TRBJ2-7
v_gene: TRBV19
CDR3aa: CASSNSYEQYF
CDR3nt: TGTGCCAGTAGTAATAGCTACGAGCAGTACTTC

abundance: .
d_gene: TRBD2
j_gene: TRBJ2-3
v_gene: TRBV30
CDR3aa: CAWGTPSGTRRGDTQYF
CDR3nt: TGTGCCTGGGGTACACCCTCGGGGACTAGAAGGGGTGATACGCAGTATTTT

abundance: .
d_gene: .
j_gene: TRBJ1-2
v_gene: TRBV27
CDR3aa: CASSFIYVSPPSYTF
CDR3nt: TGTGCCAGCAGTTTCATTTATGTCTCCCCTCCTAGCTACACCTTC

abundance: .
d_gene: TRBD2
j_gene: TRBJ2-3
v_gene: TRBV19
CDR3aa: CASSIGRGTSGDTQYF
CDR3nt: TGTGCCAGTAGTATAGGGAGGGGGACTAGTGGTGATACGCAGTATTTT

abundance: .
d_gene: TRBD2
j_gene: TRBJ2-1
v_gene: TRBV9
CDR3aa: CASSASSGRAFEQFF
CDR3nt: TGTGCCAGCAGTGCCTCTAGCGGGAGGGCCTTTGAGCAGTTCTTC

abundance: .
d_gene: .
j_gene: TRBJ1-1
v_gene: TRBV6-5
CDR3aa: CASSGQKATEAFF
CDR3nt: TGTGCCAGCAGCGGACAGAAAGCCACTGAAGCTTTCTTT

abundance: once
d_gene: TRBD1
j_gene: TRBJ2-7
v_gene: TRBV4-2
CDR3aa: CASSQASLTGAEQYF
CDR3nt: TGTGCCAGCAGCCAAGCTTCATTAACAGGGGCCGAGCAGTACTTC

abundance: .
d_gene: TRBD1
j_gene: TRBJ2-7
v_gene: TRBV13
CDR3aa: CASSSTGVHEQYF
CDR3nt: TGTGCCAGCAGCTCGACAGGGGTGCACGAGCAGTACTTC

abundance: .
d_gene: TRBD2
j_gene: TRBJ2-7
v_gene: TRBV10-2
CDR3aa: CASIDAGGSIYEQYF
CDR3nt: TGCGCCAGCATTGATGCAGGCGGGAGTATCTACGAGCAGTACTTC

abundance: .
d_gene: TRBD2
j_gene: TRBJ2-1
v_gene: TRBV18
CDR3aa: CASSPQAGGGAAEQFF
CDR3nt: TGTGCCAGCTCACCACAGGCGGGCGGGGGGGCCGCCGAGCAGTTCTTC

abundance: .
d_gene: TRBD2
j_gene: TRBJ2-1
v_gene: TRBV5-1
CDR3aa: CASSATSGSVGEQFF
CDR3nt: TGCGCCAGCAGCGCGACTAGCGGGAGTGTAGGTGAGCAGTTCTTC

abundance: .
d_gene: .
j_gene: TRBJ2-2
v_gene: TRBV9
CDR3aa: CASGDEGLGTGELFF
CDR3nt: TGTGCCAGCGGAGACGAGGGCCTGGGAACCGGGGAGCTGTTTTTT

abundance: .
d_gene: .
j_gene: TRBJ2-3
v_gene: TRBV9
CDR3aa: CASSVAWGTGTDTQYF
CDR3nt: TGTGCCAGCAGCGTAGCGTGGGGCACGGGCACAGATACGCAGTATTTT

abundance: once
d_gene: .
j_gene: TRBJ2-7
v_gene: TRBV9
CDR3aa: CASSGTVENYEQYF
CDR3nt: TGTGCCAGCAGCGGGACAGTCGAAAACTACGAGCAGTACTTC

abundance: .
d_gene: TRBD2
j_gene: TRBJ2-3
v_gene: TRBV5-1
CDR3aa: CASSLTSGSSTDTQYF
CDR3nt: TGCGCCAGCAGCCTGACTAGCGGGAGTAGCACAGATACGCAGTATTTT

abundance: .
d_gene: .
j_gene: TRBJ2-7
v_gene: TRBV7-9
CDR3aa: CASSRDGESGEQYF
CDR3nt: TGTGCCAGCAGCCGCGACGGGGAATCGGGAGAGCAGTACTTC

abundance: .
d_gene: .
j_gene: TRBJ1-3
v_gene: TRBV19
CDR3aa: CASNPGTGNTIYF
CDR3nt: TGTGCCTCTAACCCGGGGACTGGAAACACCATATATTTT

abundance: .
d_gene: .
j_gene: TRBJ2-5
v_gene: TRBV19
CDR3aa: CASSQRETQYF
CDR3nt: TGTGCCAGTAGTCAGAGGGAGACCCAGTACTTC

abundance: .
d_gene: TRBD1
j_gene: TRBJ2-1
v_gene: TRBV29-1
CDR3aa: CSVVGDSHYNEQFF
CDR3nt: TGCAGCGTTGTTGGGGACAGCCACTACAATGAGCAGTTCTTC

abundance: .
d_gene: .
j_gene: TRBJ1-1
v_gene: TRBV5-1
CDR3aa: CASSLAGRGNTEAFF
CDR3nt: TGCGCCAGCAGCTTGGCAGGACGGGGGAACACTGAAGCTTTCTTT

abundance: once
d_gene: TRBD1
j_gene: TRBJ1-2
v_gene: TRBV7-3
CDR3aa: CASSLKAPGQGAWGYTF
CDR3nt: TGTGCCAGCAGCTTAAAAGCCCCCGGGCAGGGGGCGTGGGGCTACACCTTC

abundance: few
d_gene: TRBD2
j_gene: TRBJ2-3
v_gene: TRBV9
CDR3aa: CASGLAGAVTDTQYF
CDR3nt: TGTGCCAGCGGACTAGCGGGGGCCGTCACAGATACGCAGTATTTT

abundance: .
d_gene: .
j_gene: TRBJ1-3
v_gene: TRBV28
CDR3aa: CASFPGGSGNTIYF
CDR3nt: TGTGCCAGCTTCCCCGGAGGGTCTGGAAACACCATATATTTT

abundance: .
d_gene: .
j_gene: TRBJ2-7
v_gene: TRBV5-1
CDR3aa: CASSERQGERQYF
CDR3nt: TGCGCCAGCAGCGAGCGCCAGGGCGAGCGGCAGTACTTC

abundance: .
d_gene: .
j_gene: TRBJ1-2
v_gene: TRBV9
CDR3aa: CASSVVPANYGYTF
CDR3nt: TGTGCCAGCAGCGTAGTACCGGCTAACTATGGCTACACCTTC

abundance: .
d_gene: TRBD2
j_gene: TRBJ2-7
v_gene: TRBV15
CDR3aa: CATSPGLAPYEQYF
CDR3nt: TGTGCCACCAGTCCGGGACTAGCGCCCTACGAGCAGTACTTC

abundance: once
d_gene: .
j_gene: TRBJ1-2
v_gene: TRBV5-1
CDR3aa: CASSLANGEGYTF
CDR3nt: TGCGCCAGCAGCTTGGCTAATGGGGAGGGCTACACCTTC

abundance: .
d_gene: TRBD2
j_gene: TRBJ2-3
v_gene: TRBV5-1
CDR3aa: CASSLARSSGGRGDTQYF
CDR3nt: TGCGCCAGCAGCTTGGCCCGATCTAGCGGGGGGCGTGGAGATACGCAGTATTTT

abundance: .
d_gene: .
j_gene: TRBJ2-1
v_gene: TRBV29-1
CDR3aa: CSVQRQSNNEQFF
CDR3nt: TGCAGCGTTCAGAGACAGAGTAACAATGAGCAGTTCTTC

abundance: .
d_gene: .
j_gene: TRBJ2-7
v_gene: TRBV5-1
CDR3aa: CASSADYEQYF
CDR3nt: TGCGCCAGCAGCGCAGATTACGAGCAGTACTTC

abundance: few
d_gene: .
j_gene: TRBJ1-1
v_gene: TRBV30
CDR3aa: CAWSNVGGTEAFF
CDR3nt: TGTGCCTGGAGCAATGTGGGGGGCACTGAAGCTTTCTTT